This TCR beta chain was sequenced during a study of T-cell memory formation after mild COVID-19. Study conclusions and caveats: SARS-CoV-2 specificity of second-wave clones peaking day 37 was unconfirmed. CD4+ clones that contracted lay mainly in CM and EM; CD8+ ones lay in EMRA. Pre-infection memory showed some responding clones, and this suggested that cross-reactive memory joined.

Constant-segment primers served in 5'RACE that generated TCR alpha and TCR beta cDNA libraries bearing sample barcodes and UMIs. One entry per CDR3 protein results from TCRdb running MiXCR on the 5' RACE reads. Of a few hundred thousand distinct CDR3 sequences in the sample, about a sixth were seen once. This clonotype was found a few times. Its antigen is unidentified. The CDR3 is 16 residues long. Trimming at V came to 1 base and at J to 1 base, leaving 5 bases not matched to a gene. Germline V gene sequence: CDR1 SGHRS, CDR2 YFSETQ. Sequences were obtained from PBMCs or a T cell subset sorted from them (not recorded which). The receptor comes from a man between 18 and 29 years old who had mild COVID-19 (a few samples of this study predate the infection). Cell type and time point are not known. This chain joins TRBV5-1 and TRBJ2-3; 8 bases are a match to TRBD1. The CDR3 DNA reads as TGCGCCAGCAGCTTGAGACCGGACAGGGGCACAGATACGCAGTATTTT. It translates to CASSLRPDRGTDTQYF.